One sample yielded the 18 T cell receptor beta chains listed below, sequenced in a study of T cells in Graves' hyperthyroidism and ophthalmopathy. There were TCR beta CDR3 regions amplified from RNA transcripts. An initial round of RT-PCR targeting the TCR CDR3 relied on the HTBI primer set. TCRdb re-derived calls from the multiplex PCR reads in MiXCR, one entry per CDR3 protein. The sample shows 500,000 to 600,000 distinct CDR3 sequences, nearly 20% of them seen only once. The sample taken for sequencing was blood. These receptors all come from a man aged 35 to 55 with Graves' ophthalmopathy.

This clonotype has a count of ten or more. The V and J genes are TRBV15 and TRBJ1-3; no clear D gene. Germline V CDR1 and CDR2: LNHNV, YYDKDF (reference sequence). The V end was cut by 0 bases, the J end by 0 bases, with 9 bases between. CDR3 length: 16 residues. CDR3 nucleotide sequence: TGTGCCACCAGCAGAGATAAGGGATTCTCTGGAAACACCATATATTTT. Its translation: CATSRDKGFSGNTIYF.

In its sample, this clonotype was seen a few times. The chain is built from TRBV3-1 and TRBJ1-6, with TRBD1 as a possible D gene (6 bases). The CDR3 length is 17 residues. V lost 0 bases to trimming and J lost 2 bases, with 11 bases between them. Germline V gene data show CDR1 as LGHDT and CDR2 as YNNKEL (reference sequence). CDR3 sequence reads: CASSQERGWTYNSPLHF. CDR3 nucleotides: TGTGCCAGCAGCCAAGAAAGGGGGTGGACCTATAATTCACCCCTCCACTTT.

The chain carries TRBV4-3 and TRBJ1-6; 7 nucleotides align to TRBD1. Germline V gene data show CDR1 as LGHNA and CDR2 as YSLEER. Trimming removed 1 base from V and 8 bases from J; junction bases left unmatched: 11. The CDR3 is made up of 17 amino acids. This chain's CDR3 is CASSQAPDRAIDSPLHF. The CDR3 DNA reads as TGCGCCAGCAGCCAAGCTCCCGACAGGGCTATAGATTCACCCCTCCACTTT.

This clonotype has a count of ten or more. The chain combines TRBV12-3 or TRBV12-4 with TRBJ2-7; D possibly corresponds to TRBD1 (6 bases). The V and J ends lost 3 bases and 3 bases respectively, with 9 bases between them. The CDR3 runs 13 residues. CDR3 amino acids: CASSFQGYYEQYF. The CDR3 nucleotides read TGTGCCAGCAGTTTCCAGGGGTACTACGAGCAGTACTTC.

This clonotype was counted between two and nine times. The V gene is TRBV12-5, the J gene TRBJ1-4; D uncertain. Looked up from germline, CDR1 is LGHNT and CDR2 is FRNRAP. Deletions cut 7 bases from V and 5 bases from J, with 5 bases between. The CDR3 contains 11 residues. This chain's CDR3 is CASAKNEKLFF. The CDR3 bases are TGTGCTAGTGCCAAAAATGAAAAACTGTTTTTT.

This clonotype was found many times. The rearrangement joins TRBV28 to TRBJ2-1; D possibly corresponds to TRBD2 (6 bases). V was shortened by 3 bases and J by 2 bases, with 11 bases between the two germline ends. The CDR3 length is 15 residues. Germline V gene sequence: CDR1 MDHEN, CDR2 SYDVKM. CDR3 bases: TGTGCCAGCAGTTTTACGGGAGTAACCTACAATGAGCAGTTCTTC. This encodes CASSFTGVTYNEQFF.

The chain uses TRBV10-3 and TRBJ1-2; no clear D gene. This CDR3 is 13 amino acids long. V dropped 4 bases and J dropped 2 bases, with 8 bases sitting between them. Germline V gene data show CDR1 as ENHRY and CDR2 as SYGVKD. The CDR3 region is CAISAMDNYGYTF. CDR3 DNA: TGTGCCATCAGTGCGATGGACAACTATGGCTACACCTTC.

Ten or more counts support this clonotype. The chain recombines TRBV28 with TRBJ2-7, with D maybe TRBD2 (6 bases). CDR3 length equals 18 residues. Germline values: CDR1 MDHEN, CDR2 SYDVKM. Trimming pared 3 bases from V and 0 bases from J, leaving 21 bases between. The CDR3, as DNA: TGTGCCAGCAGTTTCCAGGAGGGGAGGTTAGTCAGCTCCTACGAGCAGTACTTC. It is translated as CASSFQEGRLVSSYEQYF.

This clonotype has at least ten counts. V usage is TRBV5-5 and J usage is TRBJ2-7; 9 nucleotides match TRBD1. This CDR3 spans 14 amino acids. Germline-derived CDR1 and CDR2 are SGHKS and YYEKEE (reference sequence). Germline trimming cut 2 bases from V and 3 bases from J; bases unmatched to any gene: 3. The CDR3 spells CASSFRDRDYEQYF. CDR3 sequence (DNA): TGTGCCAGCAGCTTCCGGGACAGGGACTACGAGCAGTACTTC.

This clonotype was seen a few times. J is TRBJ2-3 and V is TRBV7-2; the D gene is possibly TRBD1 (5 bases). V lost 4 bases and J 6 bases, leaving 17 bases between the germline ends. The CDR3 contains 15 residues. Germline V gene lookup returns CDR1 SGHTA and CDR2 FQGNSA. The CDR3 sequence: CASSSPMGPMDTQYF. The CDR3 DNA sequence: TGTGCCAGCAGCTCCCCAATGGGGCCTATGGATACGCAGTATTTT.

As regards this clonotype: A much larger clonotype is one base distant, so this may be a read error. The chain carries TRBV30 and TRBJ2-7; D unresolved. V was trimmed by 4 bases and J by 3 bases, leaving 13 bases between them. The CDR3 is 13 residues long. CDR1 and CDR2 (germline): GTSNPN, SVGIG (reference sequence). In DNA form, the CDR3 reads TGTGCCTGGAAGGACCTCTGGGGCTACGAGCAGTACTTC. This gives the protein CAWKDLWGYEQYF.

V gene TRBV7-2 combines with J gene TRBJ2-3; 10 nucleotides agree with TRBD2. J gave up 1 base and V 5 bases, and 12 bases lay outside the gene matches. CDR3 size: 18 residues. Germline CDR1 reads SGHTA; CDR2 reads FQGNSA. The CDR3 DNA is TGTGCCAGCAGCCCGGGGCTAGCGGGAGTTCGGGGCACAGATACGCAGTATTTT. This encodes CASSPGLAGVRGTDTQYF.

This clonotype was seen a handful of times. V is TRBV4-1 and J is TRBJ2-1; 7 bases are a match to TRBD2. This CDR3 spans 17 amino acids. The germline CDR1 and CDR2 sequences are MGHRA and YSYEKL. Trimming cost V 0 bases and J 2 bases; bases outside gene matches: 7. The CDR3 DNA reads TGCGCCAGCAGCCAAGATTCCCTAGCGGAAACCTACAATGAGCAGTTCTTC. Amino acid sequence: CASSQDSLAETYNEQFF.

This rearrangement joins TRBV2 to TRBJ2-7; perhaps TRBD2 as D (6 bases). This CDR3 comprises 13 residues. The germline V and J ends were trimmed by 8 bases and 2 bases, with 13 bases remaining between them. Germline-derived CDR1 and CDR2 are SNHLY and FYNNEI. The CDR3 is CASGAGGTYEQYF. The DNA of the CDR3 is TGTGCCAGCGGAGCGGGCGGAACCTACGAGCAGTACTTC.

This chain joins TRBV16 and TRBJ1-4; no definite D call. Trimming stripped 0 bases from V and 7 bases from J, with 9 bases between. The germline V gene has CDR1 KGHSY and CDR2 FQNENV. The CDR3 loop spans 14 amino acids. CDR3 in amino acids: CASSQSGEGEKLFF. In nucleotides, the CDR3 is TGTGCCAGCAGCCAATCCGGGGAGGGTGAAAAACTGTTTTTT.

CDR3 sequence: CSATRTGSSYEQYF. The DNA for the CDR3 is TGCAGTGCTACCAGGACAGGGAGCTCCTACGAGCAGTACTTC. The chain joins TRBV20-1 to TRBJ2-7; 8 nucleotides agree with TRBD1. Germline loops: CDR1 DFQATT, CDR2 SNEGSKA (reference sequence). CDR3 length: 14 residues. J gave up 0 bases and V 4 bases, and 5 bases lay outside the gene matches.

The chain uses TRBV12-3 or TRBV12-4 and TRBJ1-1, with TRBD1 matching over 7 bases. J lost 1 base, V lost 6 bases, and 8 bases had no gene match. The CDR3 is 15 residues long. Here the CDR3 reads CASRPSTGRNTEAFF. CDR3 sequence (DNA): TGTGCCAGCAGACCCTCGACAGGGAGGAACACTGAAGCTTTCTTT.

The rearrangement links TRBV10-2 to TRBJ1-3; possible D gene TRBD1, 5 bases. Trimming cost V 0 bases and J 3 bases, with 15 bases left between them. The CDR3 is made up of 17 amino acids. Germline V CDR1 and CDR2: WSHSY, SAAADI. The CDR3 protein is CASSESRAAGVGNTIYF. For the CDR3, the DNA is TGCGCCAGCAGTGAGTCGAGAGCGGCGGGGGTTGGAAACACCATATATTTT.